One and the same sample provided the 8 T cell receptor beta chains below, sequenced in a study of Ad26.COV2.S vaccination and SARS-CoV-2 variants. Sequencing was performed with immunoSEQ multiplex PCR; in TCRdb, only in-frame clones are kept and a portion is missing. The data contain over 400,000 clones, 90% of them singletons. Indicated treatment: around 19 received Ad26.COV2.S at low or high dose, single or two shots; five or six received placebo; per-sample allocation not given. Material that was analyzed had been drawn on day 63 after the first vaccine or placebo injection. The sequencing here drew on peripheral blood, taken in a trial of Ad26.COV2.S vaccine versus placebo. The source is a person between 18 and 65 years old who received the Ad26.COV2.S COVID-19 vaccine or a placebo.

The chain employs TRBV5-4 and TRBJ2-2; D unclear. Trimming took 10 bases from V and 2 from J, leaving 15 bases between them. Looked up from germline, CDR1 is SGHNT and CDR2 is YYREEE (reference sequence). This CDR3 comprises 14 residues. For the CDR3, the DNA is TGTGCCGGAACCACCGGGCTAAACACCGGGGAGCTGTTTTTT. It translates to CAGTTGLNTGELFF.

The chain joins TRBV7-8 to TRBJ2-7; 9 bases fit TRBD1. Germline trimming cut 3 bases from V and 6 bases from J; bases unmatched to any gene: 18. CDR1 is SGHVS, CDR2 FQNEAQ, per germline. The CDR3 runs 18 residues. The CDR3 reads CASSFARGTGTGLSEQYF. The CDR3 nucleotides read TGTGCCAGCAGCTTCGCCCGGGGGACCGGGACAGGGTTAAGCGAGCAGTACTTC. The full variable domain, in which reference TRBV7-8 and TRBJ2-7 provide the parts outside the CDR3, is GAGVSQSPRYKVAKRGQDVALRCDPISGHVSLFWYQQALGQGPEFLTYFQNEAQLDKSGLPSDRFFAERPEGSVSTLKIQRTQQEDSAVYLCASSFARGTGTGLSEQYFGPGTRLTVT.

The J gene is TRBJ1-1, the V gene TRBV9; 7 nucleotides agree with TRBD1. This CDR3 is built from 14 residues. The junction had 3 bases not matched to a gene; V was cut back by 3 bases and J by 1 base. CDR1 is SGDLS and CDR2 is YYNGEE in the germline V gene. The CDR3 coding sequence is TGTGCCAGCAGCGCAGGGGGGCCGAACACTGAAGCTTTCTTT. Amino acids: CASSAGGPNTEAFF.

The table lists this clone with a count of one. The chain carries TRBV7-7 and TRBJ2-1; D remains ambiguous. The V end lost 2 bases, the J end lost 2 bases, and 10 bases lay between the germline ends. This CDR3 is built from 15 residues. Germline V gene data show CDR1 as SSHAT and CDR2 as FNYEAQ (reference sequence). The CDR3 here is CASSLSATPYNEQFF. CDR3 bases: TGTGCCAGCAGCTTATCAGCGACCCCCTACAATGAGCAGTTCTTC.

The chain uses TRBV5-5 and TRBJ1-1, with TRBD1 identical over 8 bases. The CDR3 extends over 15 amino acids. Trimming removed 2 bases from V and 4 bases from J; junction bases left unmatched: 7. In germline, CDR1 is SGHKS, CDR2 YYEKEE (reference sequence). CDR3 sequence: CASSFPTGVVTEAFF. The CDR3 DNA sequence: TGTGCCAGCAGCTTTCCGACAGGGGTGGTCACTGAAGCTTTCTTT.

This clone was picked up one time. The V call is TRBV29-1, the J call TRBJ2-2, with D uncertain. CDR1 SQVTM and CDR2 ANQGSEA come from the germline V gene. CDR3 length: 12 amino acids. V lost 0 bases, J lost 5 bases, and 4 bases lay in between. CDR3 in DNA: TGCAGCGTTGAAGATTTGACCGGGGAGCTGTTTTTT. Amino acids: CSVEDLTGELFF.

V usage is TRBV7-6 and J usage is TRBJ1-5; D not certain. This CDR3 has 14 amino acids. CDR1 is SGHVS, CDR2 FNYEAQ, per germline. V shed 1 base and J shed 6 bases, with 10 bases lying between them. The CDR3 loop is CASSLGPGSQPQHF. The CDR3 coding sequence is TGTGCCAGCAGCTTAGGCCCAGGAAGTCAGCCCCAGCATTTT.

This clone came up once. V and J are TRBV4-1 and TRBJ2-3; the match to TRBD1 covers 7 bases. The J segment lost 0 bases and the V segment lost 4 bases, leaving 7 bases of the junction unmatched. The V gene's germline CDR1 is MGHRA and CDR2 YSYEKL. The CDR3 contains 16 residues. The CDR3: CASSRTQGLSTDTQYF. In nucleotides, the CDR3 is TGCGCCAGCAGCCGGACACAGGGGCTTAGCACAGATACGCAGTATTTT.